This T cell receptor (beta chain) was retrieved from a study of shared clonotypes between healthy human individuals. As originally analysed: Junction-only immunoSEQ sequences carried no quality scores, so filtering differed. The protocol was immunoSEQ multiplex PCR, while the TCRdb copy is restricted to in-frame clones and leaves out a portion. The V and J calls and clone size come from that table; D and trimming were worked out from the DNA. The data show roughly 1,800,000 clones, over 85% seen once. The germline V and J ends were trimmed by 2 bases and 6 bases, with 11 bases remaining between them. From germline, CDR1 is SGHRS and CDR2 YFSETQ. The CDR3 sequence is 13 residues long. The naive CD8 population came from CD45RO-negative cells selected for CCR7, without terminally differentiated effector memory CD45RA+ cells.

The sequenced sample was naive CD8+ T cells sorted from blood. The genes are TRBV5-1 and TRBJ1-1; D might be TRBD1 (6 bases). This TCR was recovered from a man younger than 35 in good health. The CDR3 spells CASSFLGQPEAFF. The CDR3 coding sequence is TGCGCCAGCAGCTTCCTTGGACAGCCTGAAGCTTTCTTT.